These 29 T cell receptor beta chains share one sample of origin, sequenced in a study of T cells in Graves' hyperthyroidism and ophthalmopathy. The source material, RNA transcripts, was used to amplify TCR beta CDR3 regions. When the TCR CDR3 underwent first-round RT-PCR, the HTBI primer set was used. One entry per CDR3 protein results from TCRdb running MiXCR on the multiplex PCR reads. The profile shows hundreds of thousands of distinct CDR3 sequences, 35% to 45% of them singletons. Source material: blood. All receptors derive from a man between 18 and 29 years old with Graves' hyperthyroidism.

Comments on this clonotype: The junction shows a germline mismatch at one end, possibly a read error. The chain is built from TRBV5-1 and TRBJ2-6, with D unclear. Germline loops: CDR1 SGHRS, CDR2 YFSETQ. This CDR3 region has 14 residues. The CDR3 spells CPSSLGSGANVLTF. The CDR3 nucleotides read TGCCCCAGCAGCTTAGGCTCTGGGGCCAACGTCCTGACTTTC. Filled out from reference TRBV5-1 and TRBJ2-6, the complete variable domain reads KAGVTQTPRYLIKTRGQQVTLSCSPISGHRSVSWYQQTPGQGLQFLFEYFSETQRNKGNFPGRFSGRQFSNSRSEMNVSTLELGDSALYLCPSSLGSGANVLTFGAGSRLTVL.

In this sample, this clonotype turned up many times. V and J are TRBV5-1 and TRBJ1-5; tentatively, D is TRBD1 (5 bases). CDR3 length: 15 amino acids. Germline V lookup: CDR1 SGHRS, CDR2 YFSETQ. V gave up 0 bases and J gave up 7 bases, with 14 bases separating them. CDR3 in DNA: TGCGCCAGCAGCTTGGACGGGGGGAGAGAGCAGCCCCAGCATTTT. Translating it yields CASSLDGGREQPQHF.

This chain links TRBV15 with TRBJ2-7, with D perhaps given as TRBD1 or TRBD2 (5 bases each). CDR3 length equals 14 residues. Trimming cost V 4 bases and J 9 bases, with 19 bases left between them. CDR1 LNHNV and CDR2 YYDKDF come from the germline V gene (reference sequence). CDR3 sequence: CATSTLRDSGGQYF. In nucleotides, the CDR3 is TGTGCCACCAGCACTCTCAGGGATTCAGGAGGGCAGTACTTC. Supplemented by reference TRBV15 and TRBJ2-7, the full variable domain reads DAMVIQNPRYQVTQFGKPVTLSCSQTLNHNVMYWYQQKSSQAPKLLFHYYDKDFNNEADTPDNFQSRRPNTSFCFLDIRSPGLGDTAMYLCATSTLRDSGGQYFGPGTRLTVT.

The sample holds a few counts of this clonotype. The chain couples TRBV27 to TRBJ2-7, with D perhaps TRBD2 (5 bases). This CDR3 spans 13 amino acids. V was shortened by 8 bases and J by 2 bases, with 13 bases between the two germline ends. Germline-derived CDR1 and CDR2 are MNHEY and SMNVEV (reference sequence). This chain's CDR3 is CASSKGSPYEQYF. The CDR3 coding sequence is TGTGCCAGCTCCAAAGGGAGCCCCTACGAGCAGTACTTC.

This clonotype occurred many times. The chain carries TRBV19 and TRBJ1-5, with a tentative D call TRBD1 (5 bases). Between the trimmed V and J ends, which lost 10 bases and 0 bases, there was a span of 7 bases. The germline gives CDR1 LNHDA, CDR2 SQIVND (reference sequence). CDR3 length: 12 amino acids. This CDR3 is CATGLSNQPQHF. CDR3 DNA: TGTGCCACGGGGCTTAGCAATCAGCCCCAGCATTTT. Combining the CDR3 with reference TRBV19 and TRBJ1-5 gives the whole variable domain DGGITQSPKYLFRKEGQNVTLSCEQNLNHDAMYWYRQDPGQGLRLIYYSQIVNDFQKGDIAEGYSVSREKKESFPLTVTSAQKNPTAFYLCATGLSNQPQHFGDGTRLSIL.

This clonotype was observed a handful of times. The rearrangement links TRBV5-4 to TRBJ2-5; 11 positions match TRBD2. The germline CDR1 and CDR2 sequences are SGHNT and YYREEE (reference sequence). V dropped 3 bases and J dropped 5; count of bases not matched to a gene: 9. This CDR3 contains 16 residues. CDR3: CASSWDPTSGSETQYF. The CDR3 DNA is TGTGCCAGCAGCTGGGACCCTACTAGCGGGAGTGAGACCCAGTACTTC.

A word on this clonotype: Since a much larger clone is just one base distant, this may be a read error. CDR3 residues: CTSSTGTGVDGYTF. The CDR3 nucleotides read TGCACCAGCAGCACCGGGACAGGGGTCGATGGCTACACCTTC. This chain links TRBV5-1 with TRBJ1-2, with TRBD1 matching over 10 bases. This CDR3 comprises 14 residues. Germline CDR1 reads SGHRS; CDR2 reads YFSETQ.

A note on this clonotype: At one of its ends the junction is not consistent with the germline gene, which may arise from a read error. The chain links TRBV19 to TRBJ1-1; D is perhaps TRBD1 (6 bases). The CDR3 totals 14 residues. Germline V CDR1 and CDR2: LNHDA, SQIVND (reference sequence). For the CDR3, the DNA is TGTGCCAGTAGTAGGGGACAAAGTAGTACTGAAGCTCTCTTT. As protein: CASSRGQSSTEALF.

In its sample, this clonotype was seen a few times. The chain is built from TRBV24-1 and TRBJ2-3; 11 nucleotides line up with TRBD1. The CDR3 has 15 amino acids. Germline values: CDR1 KGHDR, CDR2 SFDVKD. After removal of 3 bases from V and 5 bases from J, the junction contained 3 bases not matched to a gene. In DNA form, the CDR3 reads TGTGCCACCAGTGATACCGGGACAGGGGGAGATACGCAGTATTTT. Encoded protein: CATSDTGTGGDTQYF.

This rearrangement joins TRBV28 to TRBJ1-5, with a possible D match to TRBD1 (5 bases). The CDR3 runs to 16 residues. Germline V lookup: CDR1 MDHEN, CDR2 SYDVKM. Trimming left V 5 bases short and J 7 bases short, with 21 bases between. For the CDR3, the DNA is TGTGCCAGCAGTACGCCGTTCAGCAGGGCGGTGCAGCCCCAGCATTTT. This gives the protein CASSTPFSRAVQPQHF.

The V and J genes are TRBV6-4 and TRBJ1-5; D possibly corresponds to TRBD1 (6 bases). V shed 4 bases and J shed 6 bases, with 10 bases lying between them. The CDR3 runs 13 residues. Looked up from germline, CDR1 is MRHNA and CDR2 is SNTAGT. The CDR3 nucleotides are TGTGCCAGCAGTGGACAGGTGACTCAGCCCCAGCATTTT. This encodes CASSGQVTQPQHF.

J is TRBJ1-5 and V is TRBV28; 7 nucleotides line up with TRBD1. Germline CDR1 is MDHEN and CDR2 is SYDVKM. This CDR3 comprises 15 residues. The trim removed 6 bases at V and 6 bases at J, leaving 11 bases unmatched. This CDR3 is CASSPFEAGGQPQHF. CDR3 DNA: TGTGCCAGCAGCCCTTTCGAGGCAGGGGGTCAGCCCCAGCATTTT.

V gene TRBV7-9 combines with J gene TRBJ2-7; 9 bases line up with TRBD2. The CDR3 is 14 amino acids. Germline lookup yields CDR1 SEHNR and CDR2 FQNEAQ (reference sequence). V lost 6 bases, J lost 9 bases, and 12 bases stayed unmatched. As DNA, the CDR3 is TGTGCCAGCAGTTTAACGCGGGAGGGGAGTAGGCAGTACTTC. Protein product: CASSLTREGSRQYF.

The rearrangement uses TRBV6-5 and TRBJ1-2; 9 nucleotides match TRBD1. The CDR3 covers 13 residues. Germline values: CDR1 MNHEY, CDR2 SVGAGI. V gave up 10 bases and J gave up 3 bases; unmatched junction bases: 6. The CDR3 loop reads CAIEGDRDYGYTF. The CDR3 DNA reads as TGTGCCATAGAGGGGGACAGGGACTATGGCTACACCTTC.

The chain uses TRBV11-3 and TRBJ1-4; D uncertain. The germline V gene encodes CDR1 SGHNT and CDR2 YENEEA. This CDR3 spans 15 amino acids. V was trimmed by 1 base and J by 4 bases, leaving 10 bases between them. The CDR3 nucleotides read TGTGCCAGCAGCTTAGGGGTACAGAATAATGAAAAACTGTTTTTT. Its protein is CASSLGVQNNEKLFF.

Only a few counts were recorded for this clonotype. V usage is TRBV7-3 and J usage is TRBJ2-2, with unresolved D. The germline V gene encodes CDR1 SGHTA and CDR2 FQGTGA. The CDR3 is 14 residues long. V was trimmed by 5 bases and J by 4 bases, leaving 11 bases between them. The CDR3 sequence is CASSRLLGTGELFF. CDR3 DNA sequence: TGTGCCAGCAGCCGCCTCCTTGGCACCGGGGAGCTGTTTTTT.

The chain couples TRBV14 to TRBJ2-7, with a weak D call TRBD2 (6 bases). CDR1 is SGHDN and CDR2 is FVKESK in the germline V gene. Deletions cut 4 bases from V and 3 bases from J, with 10 bases between. This CDR3 contains 13 residues. CDR3 bases: TGTGCCAGCAGCCCAGCGGGCTACTACGAGCAGTACTTC. Its translation is CASSPAGYYEQYF.

The rearrangement links TRBV20-1 to TRBJ2-5, with D possibly being TRBD2 (6 bases). The CDR3 totals 11 residues. Germline-derived CDR1 and CDR2 are DFQATT and SNEGSKA (reference sequence). The CDR3 region is CSIAAQETQYF. The CDR3 DNA reads as TGCAGCATAGCGGCACAAGAGACCCAGTACTTC.

There are many counts of this clonotype. The V and J genes are TRBV5-1 and TRBJ2-7; D is perhaps TRBD1 (5 bases). Between the trimmed V and J ends, which lost 2 bases and 3 bases, there was a span of 9 bases. The CDR3 runs 13 residues. Germline assignment: CDR1 SGHRS and CDR2 YFSETQ. The CDR3 DNA reads as TGCGCCAGCAGCTTCGACAGAGTCTACGAGCAGTACTTC. Amino acid sequence: CASSFDRVYEQYF.

V and J are TRBV10-3 and TRBJ2-7; 8 nucleotides agree with TRBD1. Looked up from germline, CDR1 is ENHRY and CDR2 is SYGVKD. V gave up 10 bases and J gave up 3 bases; unmatched junction bases: 11. The CDR3 loop spans 14 amino acids. The CDR3 DNA sequence: TGTGCCAGCTCATACGCAGGACAGGGCTACGAGCAGTACTTC. It encodes CASSYAGQGYEQYF.

The chain combines TRBV20-1 with TRBJ2-7; D may be TRBD1 (6 bases). Germline CDR1 and CDR2: DFQATT and SNEGSKA (reference sequence). The CDR3 totals 14 residues. V lost 1 base, J lost 0 bases, and 10 bases lay in between. The CDR3 sequence is CSARVLRGSYEQYF. Here the CDR3 DNA reads TGCAGTGCTAGAGTTCTCAGGGGCTCCTACGAGCAGTACTTC.

Regarding this clonotype: Since no conserved phenylalanine or tryptophan closes the CDR3, a read error is the likely cause. This chain joins TRBV6-6 and TRBJ2-7, with D perhaps matching TRBD2 (6 bases). Trimming took 6 bases from V and 1 from J, leaving 19 bases between them. This CDR3 comprises 16 residues. The germline CDR1 and CDR2 sequences are MNHNY and SVGAGI (reference sequence). CDR3: CASRDGSSGSSYEQYL. The CDR3, as DNA: TGTGCCAGCAGGGATGGCAGTAGCGGCTCGTCCTACGAGCAGTACCTC.

This clonotype was picked up many times. This chain uses TRBV29-1 with TRBJ1-1; no clear D gene. Germline V gene data show CDR1 as SQVTM and CDR2 as ANQGSEA. CDR3 length equals 13 residues. The V and J ends lost 2 bases and 0 bases respectively, with 7 bases between them. For the CDR3, the DNA is TGCAGCGTTGAAAGGATCATGAACACTGAAGCTTTCTTT. Protein sequence: CSVERIMNTEAFF.

In regard to this clonotype: A much bigger clone sits one base away, suggesting this may be a read error. The chain employs TRBV7-6 and TRBJ2-2; 8 bases fit TRBD1. This CDR3 region has 16 residues. Germline CDR1 SGHVS, CDR2 FNYEAQ. With 1 base clipped from V and 1 base from J, the junction kept 2 bases outside the gene matches. This CDR3 is CASSLVGQENTGELFF. The CDR3 DNA reads as TGTGCCAGCAGCTTAGTGGGACAGGAGAACACCGGGGAGCTGTTTTTT.

The sample holds many counts of this clonotype. The chain is built from TRBV25-1 and TRBJ1-2; 7 nucleotides match TRBD1. V shed 6 bases, J shed 3 bases, and the junction held 7 bases outside the gene matches. The CDR3 loop spans 14 amino acids. Germline assignment: CDR1 MGHDK and CDR2 SYGVNS. The CDR3 DNA reads TGTGCCAGCAGGGAACAGGGGATGTACTATGGCTACACCTTC. This gives the protein CASREQGMYYGYTF.

The chain carries TRBV6-1 and TRBJ1-1; weak D call: TRBD1 (5 bases). The V gene lost 8 bases and the J gene lost 3 bases, with 22 bases spanning the gap. The CDR3 sequence is 16 residues long. CDR1 and CDR2 (germline): MNHNS, SASEGT. Here the CDR3 reads CASLIIWGRSDTEAFF. The CDR3 DNA reads TGTGCCAGCCTTATTATTTGGGGCAGGTCGGACACTGAAGCTTTCTTT.

In this sample, this clonotype turned up a few times. V is TRBV12-3 or TRBV12-4 and J is TRBJ2-5; D is possibly TRBD2 (5 bases). Trimming cost V 3 bases and J 4 bases, with 15 bases left between them. This CDR3 spans 15 amino acids. CDR3 residues: CASSLTPRGAETQYF. The CDR3 DNA sequence: TGTGCCAGCAGTTTGACCCCCCGGGGTGCAGAGACCCAGTACTTC.

The rearrangement links TRBV4-1 to TRBJ1-4; D call uncertain. The V end was cut by 1 base, the J end by 11 bases, with 8 bases between. The CDR3 has 12 amino acids. Per germline, CDR1 MGHRA and CDR2 YSYEKL. The CDR3 coding sequence is TGCGCCAGCAGCCAAGGAAAAGGGAAACTGTTTTTT. Translated: CASSQGKGKLFF.

This clonotype was counted many times. This chain links TRBV29-1 with TRBJ1-2; D is ambiguous. Germline-derived CDR1 and CDR2 are SQVTM and ANQGSEA. The CDR3 covers 11 residues. V gave up 7 bases and J gave up 8 bases, with 14 bases separating them. The CDR3 DNA follows: TGCAGCGGGGCTCATGATGGGGGCTACACCTTC. Its translation: CSGAHDGGYTF.